The 2 T cell receptor delta chains below come from one sample, sequenced in a study of γδ T cells in repeated Plasmodium falciparum infection (dated by TCRdb to 2020 to 2023). Libraries were made using multiplex PCR. Reads for this sample came from an Illumina MiSeq. TCRdb reprocessed the public data with the CATT caller; entries with the same nucleotide sequence were combined afterwards. A total of 53,000 or so delta-chain clones appear in this sample, roughly 2% of them only once. Roughly a quarter of the sample is taken by the ten largest. For bulk TCR repertoire analysis, Vgamma9/Vdelta2+ and Vdelta2-negative gammadelta T cell populations were flow-sorted out of peripheral blood mononuclear cells. Sequencing was carried out using gamma-delta T cells from blood. The receptors shown here come from a pool of human donors (malaria-infected and uninfected, not separated).

This clone occurred many times. A read error likely explains why the TCRdb protein, taken from a much larger clone, differs from this DNA's translation at residue 5; the protein shown is translated from the DNA. The J gene is TRDJ1, the V gene TRDV3; TRDD2 matches at 9 bases. TCRdb lists no J gene, so it was determined here by aligning the DNA to germline. CDR3 length equals 16 residues. The germline V gene has CDR1 TVYSNPD and CDR2 GDNSRS (reference sequence). V lost 2 bases and J lost 7; bases outside the gene matches: 17. The CDR3: CAFYHLPTVCEGKLIF. CDR3 nucleotides: TGTGCCTTTTATCACCTTCCTACGGTTTGTGAAGGTAAACTCATCTTT.

This clone was seen a handful of times. TCRdb assigns this DNA the protein of a much larger clone, which departs from its translation at residue 6; this likely reflects a read error, and the protein shown comes from translating the DNA. The rearrangement joins TRDV1 to TRDJ1; 10 bases are a match to TRDD3. The J gene comes from matching the DNA to germline here; TCRdb lacks it. CDR3 length: 20 residues. The ends lost 1 base at V and 1 base at J; junction bases unmatched: 15. Germline V gene sequence: CDR1 TSWWSYY, CDR2 QGS. The CDR3 region is CALGEQPPRWGIYSTDKLIF. In DNA form, the CDR3 reads TGTGCTCTTGGGGAACAACCCCCCCGCTGGGGGATATATTCCACCGATAAACTCATCTTT.